This T cell receptor beta chain derives from a study of T cell responses to AZD1222 COVID-19 vaccine. CDR3 length: 12 residues. V dropped 3 bases and J dropped 5 bases, with 8 bases sitting between them. Germline V CDR1 and CDR2: SGHNT, YYREEE (reference sequence). TCRdb's table, derived via immunoSEQ multiplex PCR, lists solely in-frame clones and lacks some. In the table there are about 120,000 clones, approximately 86% of which are singletons. This sample comprised peripheral blood, obtained 28 days after the second AZD1222 dose. The source is an adult who received the AZD1222 COVID-19 vaccine. The chain uses TRBV5-4 and TRBJ1-2; D remains unclear. This CDR3 reads CASSYENYGYTF. The CDR3 bases are TGTGCCAGCAGCTATGAGAATTATGGCTACACCTTC.